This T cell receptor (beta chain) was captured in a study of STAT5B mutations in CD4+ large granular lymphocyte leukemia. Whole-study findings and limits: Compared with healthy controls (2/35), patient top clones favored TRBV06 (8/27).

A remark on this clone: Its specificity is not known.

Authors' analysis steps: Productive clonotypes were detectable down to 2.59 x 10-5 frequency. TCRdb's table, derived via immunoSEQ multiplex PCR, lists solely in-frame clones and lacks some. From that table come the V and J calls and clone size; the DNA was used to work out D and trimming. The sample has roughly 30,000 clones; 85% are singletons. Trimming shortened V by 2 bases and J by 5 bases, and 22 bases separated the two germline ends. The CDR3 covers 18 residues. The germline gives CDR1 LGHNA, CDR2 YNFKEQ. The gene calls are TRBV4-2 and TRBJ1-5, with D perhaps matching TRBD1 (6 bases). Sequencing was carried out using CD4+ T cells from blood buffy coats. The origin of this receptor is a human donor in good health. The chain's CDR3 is CASSQKRGGASRDQPQHF. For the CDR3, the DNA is TGTGCCAGCAGCCAAAAAAGGGGGGGGGCATCGAGGGATCAGCCCCAGCATTTT.